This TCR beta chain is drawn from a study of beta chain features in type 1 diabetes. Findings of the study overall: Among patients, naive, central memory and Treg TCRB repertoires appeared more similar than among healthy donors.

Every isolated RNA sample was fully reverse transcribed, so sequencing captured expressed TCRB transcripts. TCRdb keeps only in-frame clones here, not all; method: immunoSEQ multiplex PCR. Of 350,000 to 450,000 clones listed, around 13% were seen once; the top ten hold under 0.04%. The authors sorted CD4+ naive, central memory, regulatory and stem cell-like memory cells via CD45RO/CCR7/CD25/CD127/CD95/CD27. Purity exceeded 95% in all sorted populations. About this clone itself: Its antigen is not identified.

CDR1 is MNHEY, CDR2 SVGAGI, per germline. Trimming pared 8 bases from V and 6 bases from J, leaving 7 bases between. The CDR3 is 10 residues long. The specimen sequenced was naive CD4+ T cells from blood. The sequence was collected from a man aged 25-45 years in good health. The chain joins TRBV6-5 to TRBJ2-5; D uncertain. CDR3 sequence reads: CASGEQTQYF. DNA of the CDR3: TGTGCCAGCGGGGAACAGACCCAGTACTTC.